One sample yielded the 30 T cell receptor beta chains listed below, sequenced in a study of radiotherapy plus CTLA-4 blockade in lung cancer. Assay: immunoSEQ multiplex PCR; the TCRdb copy retains only in-frame clones and omits some. The sample consists of 40,000 to 50,000 clones, more than 65% of them appearing once. Specimen: peripheral blood, collected from a patient treated with radiotherapy plus ipilimumab. Receptor source: a human donor with non-small cell lung cancer who had stable disease on radiotherapy plus ipilimumab.

This chain links TRBV7-6 with TRBJ2-1; D is ambiguous. V was pared by 7 bases and J by 10 bases, with 17 bases between. Germline loops: CDR1 SGHVS, CDR2 FNYEAQ. This CDR3 is 13 amino acids long. For the CDR3, the DNA is TGTGCCAGCACCGCTCCTGGCCAGGTCGAGCAGTTCTTC. Translation gives CASTAPGQVEQFF. Looking up the rest from reference TRBV7-6 and TRBJ2-1 gives the full variable domain: GAGVSQSPRYKVTKRGQDVALRCDPISGHVSLYWYRQALGQGPEFLTYFNYEAQQDKSGLPNDRFSAERPEGSISTLTIQRTEQRDSAMYRCASTAPGQVEQFFGPGTRLTVL.

This clone occurred a few times. V and J are TRBV30 and TRBJ1-3, with a possible D match to TRBD1 (5 bases). CDR3 length: 15 amino acids. Between the trimmed V and J ends, which lost 5 bases and 0 bases, there was a span of 14 bases. Germline V CDR1 and CDR2: GTSNPN, SVGIG (reference sequence). The CDR3 coding sequence is TGTGCCTGGGTGCGGGACGCCAGCTCTGGAAACACCATATATTTT. This sequence encodes CAWVRDASSGNTIYF.

CDR3 protein: CASSEIQAQPQHF. In nucleotides, the CDR3 is TGTGCCAGCAGTGAAATACAGGCCCAGCCCCAGCATTTT. V and J are TRBV6-1 and TRBJ1-5; D perhaps matches TRBD1 (5 bases). Germline V lookup: CDR1 MNHNS, CDR2 SASEGT. The CDR3 is 13 residues long. Trimming shortened V by 2 bases and J by 7 bases, and 9 bases separated the two germline ends.

V is TRBV6-1 and J is TRBJ1-3; D uncertain. Trimming removed 7 bases from V and 0 bases from J, with 10 bases in between. There are 14 residues in the CDR3. Per germline, CDR1 MNHNS and CDR2 SASEGT. The CDR3 DNA reads TGTGCCAGCATGGGGAGCGTCTCTGGAAACACCATATATTTT. It encodes CASMGSVSGNTIYF.

A few counts support this clone. The V gene is TRBV29-1, the J gene TRBJ1-3, with D perhaps TRBD1 (5 bases). Germline loops: CDR1 SQVTM, CDR2 ANQGSEA. V lost 0 bases and J lost 5, with 5 bases in between. This CDR3 has 12 amino acids. In DNA, the CDR3 is TGCAGCGTTGAAGAGGGGCGAAACACCATATATTTT. Its protein product is CSVEEGRNTIYF.

This chain links TRBV7-8 with TRBJ1-1, with 8 bases aligning to TRBD1. The CDR3 covers 15 residues. Germline V lookup: CDR1 SGHVS, CDR2 FQNEAQ. Trimming removed 4 bases from V and 6 bases from J; junction bases left unmatched: 10. The CDR3 here is CASSSGQGSKAEAFF. CDR3 nucleotide sequence: TGTGCCAGCAGCTCTGGACAGGGTAGCAAGGCTGAAGCTTTCTTT.

A few counts support this clone. The chain combines TRBV2 with TRBJ1-2, with D perhaps TRBD1 (5 bases). Germline V gene sequence: CDR1 SNHLY, CDR2 FYNNEI. V lost 7 bases and J lost 1, with 10 bases in between. CDR3 length equals 13 residues. In nucleotides, the CDR3 is TGTGCCAGCACACAGGCGCGTAACTATGGCTACACCTTC. It yields the protein CASTQARNYGYTF.

The genes are TRBV5-5 and TRBJ2-7; 12 nucleotides line up with TRBD2. Germline CDR1 SGHKS, CDR2 YYEKEE (reference sequence). V shed 0 bases and J 4 bases; nucleotides not matched to a gene: 5. The CDR3 sequence is 16 residues long. CDR3 DNA sequence: TGTGCCAGCAGCTTGGTTCTAGCGGGGGGGAAGTACGAGCAGTACTTC. Its translation: CASSLVLAGGKYEQYF.

In this sample, this clone is medium-sized. The CDR3 DNA reads TGTGCCAGCAGCGCGGGACAGGGGGCAAATTCACCCCTCCACTTT. Translating gives CASSAGQGANSPLHF. The chain is built from TRBV7-9 and TRBJ1-6; 12 nucleotides agree with TRBD1. Germline trimming cut 5 bases from V and 7 bases from J; bases unmatched to any gene: 3. CDR1 SEHNR and CDR2 FQNEAQ come from the germline V gene (reference sequence). CDR3 size: 15 residues.

The chain has TRBV6-5 and TRBJ2-5, with TRBD2 matching over 11 bases. V gave up 0 bases and J gave up 2 bases; unmatched junction bases: 2. The CDR3 is made up of 16 amino acids. CDR1 is MNHEY, CDR2 SVGAGI, per germline. The CDR3 DNA reads TGTGCCAGCAGTTACTCTAGACTAGCGGGACAAGAGACCCAGTACTTC. Encoded protein: CASSYSRLAGQETQYF.

This chain joins TRBV28 and TRBJ2-1; 10 bases agree with TRBD1. V lost 4 bases, J lost 10 bases, and 4 bases stayed unmatched. CDR1 is MDHEN and CDR2 is SYDVKM in the germline V gene. This CDR3 comprises 13 residues. As DNA, the CDR3 is TGTGCCAGCAGTTGGACAGGGGGTGAAGAGCAGTTCTTC. This encodes CASSWTGGEEQFF.

This clone was counted a few times. The V gene is TRBV5-1, the J gene TRBJ2-6, with D maybe TRBD2 (5 bases). Trimming pared 9 bases from V and 0 bases from J, leaving 13 bases between. CDR1 and CDR2 from the germline V gene are SGHRS and YFSETQ. The CDR3 extends over 15 amino acids. The CDR3 DNA follows: TGCGCCACCAAACCGGGGATCTCTGGGGCCAACGTCCTGACTTTC. Amino acid sequence: CATKPGISGANVLTF.

This CDR3 is CASSRVTAETQYF. The CDR3 DNA reads TGTGCCAGCAGCCGGGTGACGGCGGAGACCCAGTACTTC. The genes are TRBV11-3 and TRBJ2-5; D unresolved. The CDR3 length is 13 residues. CDR1 and CDR2 (germline): SGHNT, YENEEA. V was shortened by 5 bases and J by 5 bases, with 12 bases between the two germline ends.

The sample holds a few counts of this clone. The CDR3 is CASSQDQRGTGELFF. The CDR3 region has the DNA TGCGCCAGCAGCCAAGACCAGCGGGGCACCGGGGAGCTGTTTTTT. V usage is TRBV4-1 and J usage is TRBJ2-2, with 7 positions matching TRBD2. V shed 0 bases and J 4 bases; nucleotides not matched to a gene: 2. CDR3 length: 15 residues. CDR1 and CDR2 from the germline V gene are MGHRA and YSYEKL.

CDR3 coding DNA: TGTGCCTGGAGACAGGGGAGCTCTGGAAACACCATATATTTT. Its protein product is CAWRQGSSGNTIYF. V is TRBV30 and J is TRBJ1-3; TRBD1 matches 7 bases. The V and J ends lost 3 bases and 0 bases, in that order; junction bases with no gene match: 2. CDR3 size: 14 residues. Germline lookup yields CDR1 GTSNPN and CDR2 SVGIG (reference sequence).

The genes are TRBV2 and TRBJ1-5; weak D call: TRBD1 (5 bases). V lost 6 bases, J lost 2 bases, and 17 bases lay in between. The CDR3 consists of 16 residues. Germline V gene lookup returns CDR1 SNHLY and CDR2 FYNNEI. This CDR3 reads CASRARRQIGNQPQHF. The CDR3 nucleotides read TGTGCCAGCAGGGCCAGGAGACAGATCGGCAATCAGCCCCAGCATTTT.

This clone was found many times. This chain connects TRBV30 to TRBJ2-7; TRBD1 agrees at 8 bases. This CDR3 spans 12 amino acids. CDR1 and CDR2 (germline): GTSNPN, SVGIG (reference sequence). V trimming: 5 bases; J trimming: 3 bases; junction bases outside the gene matches: 3. The CDR3 bases are TGTGCCTGGGCAGGGACAGGCTACGAGCAGTACTTC. Amino acid sequence: CAWAGTGYEQYF.

DNA for the CDR3: TGTGCCAGCAGCCCCAGTGGGCGACCCGAGGGGACCCAGTACTTC. This encodes CASSPSGRPEGTQYF. This chain connects TRBV9 to TRBJ2-5; TRBD2 might be the D (5 bases). CDR1 is SGDLS, CDR2 YYNGEE, per germline. Trimming shortened V by 4 bases and J by 7 bases, and 20 bases separated the two germline ends. This CDR3 has 15 residues.

This clone was counted only a few times. This rearrangement joins TRBV7-9 to TRBJ1-1, with a tentative D call TRBD1 (6 bases). V lost 3 bases and J 0 bases, leaving 8 bases between the germline ends. The CDR3 consists of 14 residues. From germline, CDR1 is SEHNR and CDR2 FQNEAQ (reference sequence). CDR3 sequence reads: CASSFQGLNTEAFF. CDR3 DNA sequence: TGTGCCAGCAGCTTTCAGGGGCTGAACACTGAAGCTTTCTTT.

The chain uses TRBV18 and TRBJ1-1, with D perhaps TRBD1 (5 bases). Between the trimmed V and J ends, which lost 3 bases and 4 bases, there was a span of 15 bases. Germline-derived CDR1 and CDR2 are KGHSH and LQKENI. CDR3 length equals 15 residues. Here the CDR3 DNA reads TGTGCCAGCTCACCCGCTTCTGGGGGGAGCACTGAAGCTTTCTTT. As protein: CASSPASGGSTEAFF.

The V and J genes are TRBV5-4 and TRBJ2-7; the match to TRBD1 covers 7 bases. Germline V CDR1 and CDR2: SGHNT, YYREEE (reference sequence). V lost 0 bases to trimming and J lost 0 bases; unmatched junction nucleotides: 6. The CDR3 extends over 16 amino acids. The CDR3 loop reads CASSLAYGQDSYEQYF. The DNA for the CDR3 is TGTGCCAGCAGCTTGGCATATGGACAGGACTCCTACGAGCAGTACTTC.

The chain links TRBV9 to TRBJ1-2; the match to TRBD1 covers 8 bases. Looked up from germline, CDR1 is SGDLS and CDR2 is YYNGEE. The V gene end was trimmed by 4 bases and the J gene end by 8 bases; junction bases not matched to a gene: 16. The length of the CDR3 is 16 residues. CDR3 sequence: CASSPTERQGRGGYTF. As DNA, the CDR3 is TGTGCCAGCAGCCCCACGGAACGACAGGGGAGGGGAGGCTACACCTTC.

This clone was recorded once. The rearrangement joins TRBV2 to TRBJ1-5; D may be TRBD1 (5 bases). From germline, CDR1 is SNHLY and CDR2 FYNNEI. The V and J ends lost 6 bases and 0 bases respectively, with 12 bases between them. The CDR3 contains 15 residues. CDR3 DNA sequence: TGTGCCAGCAGGGACACACAGAATAGCAATCAGCCCCAGCATTTT. This sequence encodes CASRDTQNSNQPQHF.

This clone was found once. V gene TRBV5-1 combines with J gene TRBJ2-5; 8 nucleotides agree with TRBD1. The germline V gene has CDR1 SGHRS and CDR2 YFSETQ. After removal of 7 bases from V and 5 bases from J, the junction contained 7 bases not matched to a gene. The length of the CDR3 is 13 residues. In DNA, the CDR3 is TGCGCCAGCGGCCTCACAGGGGGGGAGACCCAGTACTTC. Translating gives CASGLTGGETQYF.

This chain uses TRBV2 with TRBJ2-2; D is uncertain. V was cut by 4 bases and J by 11 bases, with 8 bases left in between. CDR1 is SNHLY and CDR2 is FYNNEI in the germline V gene. CDR3 size: 11 residues. CDR3: CASSAARELFF. CDR3 coding DNA: TGTGCCAGCAGTGCCGCGCGCGAGCTGTTTTTT.

This clone has only a few counts. This chain joins TRBV19 and TRBJ1-2; 7 bases are a match to TRBD1. The junction had 6 bases not matched to a gene; V was cut back by 3 bases and J by 2 bases. The length of the CDR3 is 15 residues. CDR1 and CDR2 from the germline V gene are LNHDA and SQIVND (reference sequence). CDR3 in amino acids: CASSMGTAFNYGYTF. DNA of the CDR3: TGTGCCAGTAGTATGGGGACAGCCTTCAACTATGGCTACACCTTC.

V usage is TRBV5-6 and J usage is TRBJ2-3; D is ambiguous. The CDR3 totals 13 residues. Germline V gene sequence: CDR1 SGHDT, CDR2 YYEEEE. V gave up 1 base and J gave up 2 bases, with 5 bases separating them. The CDR3 DNA reads TGTGCCAGCAGCTTGTCCTACACAGATACGCAGTATTTT. Its translation: CASSLSYTDTQYF.

CDR3 bases: TGTGCCAGCAGCTTATCAGCGGCCGCGAACACCGGGGAGCTGTTTTTT. Protein: CASSLSAAANTGELFF. The chain combines TRBV7-6 with TRBJ2-2; D might be TRBD2 (5 bases). Trimming took off 2 bases at V and 0 bases at J, with 10 bases between the two ends. The CDR3 runs 16 residues. CDR1 and CDR2 (germline): SGHVS, FNYEAQ. Together with reference TRBV7-6 and TRBJ2-2, the CDR3 gives the full variable domain: GAGVSQSPRYKVTKRGQDVALRCDPISGHVSLYWYRQALGQGPEFLTYFNYEAQQDKSGLPNDRFSAERPEGSISTLTIQRTEQRDSAMYRCASSLSAAANTGELFFGEGSRLTVL.

The chain links TRBV4-3 to TRBJ1-2; no definite D call. The CDR3 contains 13 residues. Germline loops: CDR1 LGHNA, CDR2 YSLEER. V lost 0 bases, J lost 4 bases, and 6 bases lay in between. Written as DNA, the CDR3 is TGCGCCAGCAGCCAAGACAGACTCTATGGCTACACCTTC. Its protein is CASSQDRLYGYTF.

Worth noting for this clone: Relative to the germline gene, one junction end is altered; a read error may explain this. The V call is TRBV19, the J call TRBJ1-2; 9 bases map to TRBD1. The CDR3 covers 18 residues. Germline V gene lookup returns CDR1 LNHDA and CDR2 SQIVND (reference sequence). The CDR3 region is CASSIRVGPGQGKKGYTF. CDR3 DNA sequence: TGTGCCAGTAGTATAAGGGTGGGGCCGGGACAGGGCAAGAAGGGCTACACCTTT.